Sequencing of this T cell receptor beta chain was carried out in a study of identical twins. General study points: Out-of-frame sharing of TCR alpha in monozygotic twins was underestimated by models. Part of the zero-insertion signal could reflect confounding by invariant MAIT and iNKT cells.

The germline V gene encodes CDR1 LNHNV and CDR2 YYDKDF (reference sequence). The CDR3 runs to 15 residues. Trimming pared 1 base from V and 4 bases from J, leaving 13 bases between. TCRdb re-analysed the 5' RACE reads in MiXCR, keeping a single row per CDR3 protein. The sample includes around 240,000 distinct CDR3 sequences, 5.5% to 8% of them seen just once. This clonotype has a count of ten or more. Its target is not known. The sample also formed part of further work on yellow fever vaccine responses in identical twins.

The source is a woman under 30 in good health. Input material: memory (CD45RO+) T cells sorted from blood. This sequence joins TRBV15 and TRBJ1-2, with D perhaps matching TRBD1 (5 bases). The DNA for the CDR3 is TGTGCCACCAGCAGAGTTGGAGGGGCGTCCTATGGCTACACCTTC. Translating gives CATSRVGGASYGYTF. Full variable domain (outside the CDR3, taken from reference TRBV15 and TRBJ1-2): DAMVIQNPRYQVTQFGKPVTLSCSQTLNHNVMYWYQQKSSQAPKLLFHYYDKDFNNEADTPDNFQSRRPNTSFCFLDIRSPGLGDTAMYLCATSRVGGASYGYTFGSGTRLTVV.